One and the same sample provided the 20 T cell receptor beta chains below, sequenced in a study of blood T cell repertoires in COVID-19. This table comes from immunoSEQ multiplex PCR, and its TCRdb copy is limited to in-frame clones, with some not included. Here the sample spans approximately 99,000 clones, 80% to 85% being singletons. Sequences were obtained from peripheral blood. These receptors were obtained from a man in his 70s with active or convalescent COVID-19.

The chain has TRBV2 and TRBJ1-2, with a weak D call TRBD1 (5 bases). Germline CDR1 reads SNHLY; CDR2 reads FYNNEI. The V end lost 6 bases, the J end lost 8 bases, and 10 bases lay between the germline ends. The CDR3 contains 11 residues. Here the CDR3 reads CASSGTPGYTF. For the CDR3, the DNA is TGTGCCAGCAGCGGGACTCCAGGCTACACCTTC.

The chain combines TRBV30 with TRBJ2-3; no clear D. The CDR3 runs 12 residues. The V gene's germline CDR1 is GTSNPN and CDR2 SVGIG (reference sequence). V lost 2 bases and J lost 6, with 9 bases in between. CDR3 sequence reads: CAWSLILDTQYF. CDR3 DNA: TGTGCCTGGAGTTTAATTTTGGATACGCAGTATTTT.

The chain employs TRBV6-5 and TRBJ1-5; D gene unclear. CDR1 and CDR2 (germline): MNHEY, SVGAGI. This CDR3 contains 13 residues. V was cut by 8 bases and J by 4 bases, with 12 bases left in between. For the CDR3, the DNA is TGTGCCAGCGTCGGGGAGGAAAATCAGCCCCAGCATTTT. Protein product: CASVGEENQPQHF.

This clone was detected only a few times. The J gene is TRBJ1-3, the V gene TRBV6-5, with TRBD1 matching 9 bases. Trimming at V came to 6 bases and at J to 2 bases, leaving 2 bases not matched to a gene. The CDR3 spans 14 residues. Per germline, CDR1 MNHEY and CDR2 SVGAGI. The CDR3 DNA reads as TGTGCCAGCAGACGGACAGGGGCTGGAAACACCATATATTTT. Translating it yields CASRRTGAGNTIYF.

The chain couples TRBV7-2 to TRBJ2-1; D gene unclear. CDR1 and CDR2 from the germline V gene are SGHTA and FQGNSA. The CDR3 contains 12 residues. V lost 3 bases and J 15 bases, leaving 15 bases between the germline ends. CDR3 loop: CASSFISPYPFF. CDR3 bases: TGTGCCAGCAGCTTTATAAGCCCCTACCCGTTCTTC.

The chain carries TRBV7-8 and TRBJ1-2, with 7 bases identical to TRBD1. The CDR3 extends over 15 amino acids. With 5 bases clipped from V and 3 bases from J, the junction kept 9 bases outside the gene matches. In germline, CDR1 is SGHVS, CDR2 FQNEAQ. As DNA, the CDR3 is TGTGCCAGCAGCCCAGGACAGGAGCGATACTATGGCTACACCTTC. This gives the protein CASSPGQERYYGYTF.

The gene calls are TRBV2 and TRBJ1-2; D unclear. The V end lost 6 bases, the J end lost 8 bases, and 22 bases lay between the germline ends. CDR3 size: 15 residues. CDR1 and CDR2 (germline): SNHLY, FYNNEI. The CDR3, as DNA: TGTGCCAGCAGCCCGAAGGGAGGCAGTACGGGAGGCTACACCTTC. It specifies CASSPKGGSTGGYTF.

This clone occurred a few times. J is TRBJ2-1 and V is TRBV7-2, with a possible D match to TRBD2 (6 bases). Germline V gives CDR1 SGHTA, CDR2 FQGNSA. The CDR3 consists of 16 residues. Trimming left V 2 bases short and J 4 bases short, with 15 bases between. CDR3 protein: CASSLQSRAGYNEQFF. In nucleotides, the CDR3 is TGTGCCAGCAGCTTACAATCGAGGGCGGGGTACAATGAGCAGTTCTTC.

V gene TRBV11-2 combines with J gene TRBJ2-7, with 7 nucleotides matching TRBD2. CDR1 is SGHAT and CDR2 is FQNNGV in the germline V gene. CDR3 length equals 16 residues. V lost 5 bases to trimming and J lost 0 bases; unmatched junction nucleotides: 10. The CDR3 protein is CASSHPGGGHSYEQYF. CDR3 coding DNA: TGTGCCAGCAGCCACCCGGGCGGGGGTCACTCCTACGAGCAGTACTTC.

This clone was seen a handful of times. This sequence joins TRBV27 and TRBJ1-1, with a tentative D call TRBD1 (5 bases). The germline V and J ends were trimmed by 0 bases and 3 bases, with 11 bases remaining between them. The CDR3 is made up of 15 amino acids. Germline V gene lookup returns CDR1 MNHEY and CDR2 SMNVEV (reference sequence). The CDR3 DNA reads TGTGCCAGCAGTTTATCTGAGGCAGGGCACACTGAAGCTTTCTTT. This translates into CASSLSEAGHTEAFF.

The chain is built from TRBV5-4 and TRBJ1-6, with a tentative D call TRBD1 (5 bases). The V end lost 0 bases, the J end lost 4 bases, and 8 bases lay between the germline ends. Germline V CDR1 and CDR2: SGHNT, YYREEE (reference sequence). The CDR3 extends over 15 amino acids. CDR3: CASSLDGGYNSPLHF. The CDR3 region has the DNA TGTGCCAGCAGCTTGGATGGGGGGTATAATTCACCCCTCCACTTT.

The chain employs TRBV7-2 and TRBJ2-1, with D maybe TRBD2 (6 bases). CDR1 is SGHTA and CDR2 is FQGNSA in the germline V gene. The CDR3 length is 14 residues. Between the trimmed V and J ends, which lost 5 bases and 3 bases, there was a span of 11 bases. The CDR3 protein is CASSPMGLYNEQFF. The CDR3 DNA sequence: TGTGCCAGCAGCCCCATGGGACTCTACAATGAGCAGTTCTTC.

The gene calls are TRBV29-1 and TRBJ1-5; 7 nucleotides align to TRBD1. With V trimmed by 6 bases and J by 7 bases, 9 bases remained unmatched. CDR1 is SQVTM and CDR2 is ANQGSEA in the germline V gene. CDR3 length equals 13 residues. Written as DNA, the CDR3 is TGCAGCGTCGCAACAGGGGTGGGACAGCCCCAGCATTTT. Translation gives CSVATGVGQPQHF.

This chain links TRBV9 with TRBJ2-3; D possibly corresponds to TRBD2 (5 bases). Germline V CDR1 and CDR2: SGDLS, YYNGEE. Trimming stripped 5 bases from V and 6 bases from J, with 19 bases between. The CDR3 length is 15 residues. CDR3 region: CASRAGLQWADTQYF. CDR3 DNA: TGTGCCAGCAGGGCAGGACTCCAGTGGGCGGATACGCAGTATTTT.

The rearrangement links TRBV7-9 to TRBJ2-7, with 7 bases identical to TRBD1. The germline V gene encodes CDR1 SEHNR and CDR2 FQNEAQ (reference sequence). J lost 0 bases, V lost 1 base, and 9 bases had no gene match. The length of the CDR3 is 17 residues. The chain's CDR3 is CASSLGLAGGYSYEQYF. CDR3 sequence (DNA): TGTGCCAGCAGCTTAGGGCTGGCAGGGGGATACTCCTACGAGCAGTACTTC.

This chain uses TRBV5-1 with TRBJ1-2; 7 bases line up with TRBD1. The V gene end was trimmed by 4 bases and the J gene end by 7 bases; junction bases not matched to a gene: 4. CDR1 and CDR2 (germline): SGHRS, YFSETQ. The CDR3 is 12 residues long. The CDR3 reads CASSLEGAGYTF. Written as DNA, the CDR3 is TGCGCCAGCAGCCTGGAGGGGGCTGGCTACACCTTC. Looking up the rest from reference TRBV5-1 and TRBJ1-2 gives the full variable domain: KAGVTQTPRYLIKTRGQQVTLSCSPISGHRSVSWYQQTPGQGLQFLFEYFSETQRNKGNFPGRFSGRQFSNSRSEMNVSTLELGDSALYLCASSLEGAGYTFGSGTRLTVV.

Comments on this clone: A read error may account for a junction end that differs from germline. The chain combines TRBV29-1 with TRBJ1-2; D might be TRBD1 (5 bases). Germline CDR1 is SQVTM and CDR2 is ANQGSEA. The length of the CDR3 is 13 residues. The CDR3 sequence: CSVEAARLTALAF. The CDR3 region has the DNA TGCAGCGTTGAAGCTGCAAGATTGACAGCCCTGGCCTTC. Full variable domain (missing parts from reference TRBV29-1 and TRBJ1-2): SAVISQKPSRDICQRGTSLTIQCQVDSQVTMMFWYRQQPGQSLTLIATANQGSEATYESGFVIDKFPISRPNLTFSTLTVSNMSPEDSSIYLCSVEAARLTALAFGSGTRLTVV.

J is TRBJ1-5 and V is TRBV27; a weak D match, TRBD1 (5 bases). In germline, CDR1 is MNHEY, CDR2 SMNVEV (reference sequence). The CDR3 contains 17 residues. The V end was cut by 2 bases, the J end by 0 bases, with 14 bases between. In DNA form, the CDR3 reads TGTGCCAGCAGTTTAATCCGGGGGAGGAATAGCAATCAGCCCCAGCATTTT. Its protein product is CASSLIRGRNSNQPQHF.

The CDR3 sequence is CASSFYYPKSEQYF. CDR3 nucleotide sequence: TGTGCCAGCAGCTTCTACTACCCCAAGTCCGAGCAGTACTTC. The rearrangement links TRBV7-2 to TRBJ2-7; D is uncertain. The CDR3 runs to 14 residues. The V gene's germline CDR1 is SGHTA and CDR2 FQGNSA. Trimming pared 3 bases from V and 6 bases from J, leaving 15 bases between. The entire variable domain, with the rest obtained from reference TRBV7-2 and TRBJ2-7, is as follows: GAGVSQSPSNKVTEKGKDVELRCDPISGHTALYWYRQSLGQGLEFLIYFQGNSAPDKSGLPSDRFSAERTGGSVSTLTIQRTQQEDSAVYLCASSFYYPKSEQYFGPGTRLTVT.

The chain joins TRBV20-1 to TRBJ1-1, with no clear D. Germline V gene data show CDR1 as DFQATT and CDR2 as SNEGSKA (reference sequence). This CDR3 is built from 13 residues. V was shortened by 3 bases and J by 1 base, with 9 bases between the two germline ends. The CDR3 nucleotides are TGCAGTGCTAGTCCCTCAGGGAACACTGAAGCTTTCTTT. Protein sequence: CSASPSGNTEAFF.